The entry below gives a single T cell receptor (beta chain) sequence along with its context. Antigen specificity is unknown. This entry is derived from a study of response to subunit inactivated influenza vaccine. A single record per CDR3 protein comes from TCRdb applying MiXCR to the RT-PCR reads. The sample lists some 150,000 distinct CDR3 sequences; about 12% were seen once. Germline V gives CDR1 SGHVS, CDR2 FNYEAQ. The V and J ends lost 6 bases and 6 bases, in that order; junction bases with no gene match: 8. The CDR3 length is 14 residues. Study-level results: New T cells are recruited in small numbers by each seasonal influenza vaccination, according to the authors' suggestion.

These data also formed part of another study, on T cells expressing NK-cell markers. That source reports: In generating TCR beta cDNA, 5'RACE template switching with UMIs was used. In the group of eight sequenced donors, seven were HCMV-seropositive and one was seronegative. Within several experiments, an anti-gamma-delta TCR antibody kept the sorting limited to alpha-beta TCR T cells. Leadership of the CD3+CD56-NKG2C+ fraction also belonged to these clonotypes in several donors.

The specimen was CD8+ T cells sorted from PBMCs, collected roughly 12 days after vaccination. This receptor was taken from a man aged 45-65 years who received an inactivated influenza vaccine. V gene TRBV7-6 combines with J gene TRBJ2-1; the match to TRBD2 covers 7 bases. The CDR3 DNA sequence: TGTGCCAGCAGTCAGCCGGGAGGCCTCAATGAGCAGTTCTTC. Encoded protein: CASSQPGGLNEQFF. The complete variable domain, with remaining parts taken from reference TRBV7-6 and TRBJ2-1, reads GAGVSQSPRYKVTKRGQDVALRCDPISGHVSLYWYRQALGQGPEFLTYFNYEAQQDKSGLPNDRFSAERPEGSISTLTIQRTEQRDSAMYRCASSQPGGLNEQFFGPGTRLTVL.